This TCR beta chain was recorded in a study of control samples from healthy donors and cancer patients. Germline CDR1 DFQATT, CDR2 SNEGSKA (reference sequence). The CDR3 has 11 amino acids. Profiling relied on immunoSEQ multiplex PCR, and the TCRdb table lists in-frame clones only, not all of them. The table has 95,000 to 150,000 clones, 85% to 95% seen once. Source material: PBMCs. V and J are TRBV20-1 and TRBJ1-1, with D possibly being TRBD1 (6 bases). This TCR was recovered from an elderly man with head and neck cancer. DNA for the CDR3: TGCAGGGGGGCCTGGGGCACTGAAGCTTTCTTT. Amino acid sequence: CRGAWGTEAFF.